This T cell receptor beta chain was recovered during a study of cytomegalovirus exposure and HLA in healthy donors. With 0 bases removed from V and 3 bases from J, the gap between germline ends came to 7 bases. Germline V gives CDR1 SGHDT, CDR2 YYEEEE. The CDR3 length is 13 residues. Study results and caveats: Being productive about 87% or about 30% of the time was typical of most TCR beta V segments in an earlier analysis. There were a few CMV-associated chains whose specificity for CMV antigens was confirmed in vitro.

It was with 60 Vbeta and 13 Jbeta primers that the PCR ran. The repertoire was sequenced with immunoSEQ multiplex PCR; TCRdb's copy has only in-frame clones and lacks some. The sample includes fewer than 200,000 clones, around four fifths seen only once; the top ten take more than 1.5%. This clone was found a few times. Its matching antigen is unknown. Healthy bone marrow donors made up the cohort. The chain couples TRBV5-6 to TRBJ2-7; D uncertain. The source of this sequence is a man aged 40-49 years in good health and CMV-seropositive. Sequences were obtained from PBMCs. The CDR3, as DNA: TGTGCCAGCAGCTTGGCCAAAAACTACGAGCAGTACTTC. This encodes CASSLAKNYEQYF.